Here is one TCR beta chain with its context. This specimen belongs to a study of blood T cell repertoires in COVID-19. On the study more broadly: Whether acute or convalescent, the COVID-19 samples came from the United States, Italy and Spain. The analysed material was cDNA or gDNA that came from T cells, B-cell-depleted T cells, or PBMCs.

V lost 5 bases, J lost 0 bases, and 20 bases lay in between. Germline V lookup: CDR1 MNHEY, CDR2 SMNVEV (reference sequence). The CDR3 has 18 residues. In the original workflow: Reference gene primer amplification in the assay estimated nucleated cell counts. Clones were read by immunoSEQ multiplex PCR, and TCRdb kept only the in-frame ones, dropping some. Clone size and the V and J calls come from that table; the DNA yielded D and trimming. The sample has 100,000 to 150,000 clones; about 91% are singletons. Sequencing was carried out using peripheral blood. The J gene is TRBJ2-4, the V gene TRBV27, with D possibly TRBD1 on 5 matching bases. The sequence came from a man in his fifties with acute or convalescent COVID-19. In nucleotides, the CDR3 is TGTGCCAGCAGTCCCGACAGATTTTTTTATTTAGCCAAAAACATTCAGTACTTC. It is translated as CASSPDRFFYLAKNIQYF.